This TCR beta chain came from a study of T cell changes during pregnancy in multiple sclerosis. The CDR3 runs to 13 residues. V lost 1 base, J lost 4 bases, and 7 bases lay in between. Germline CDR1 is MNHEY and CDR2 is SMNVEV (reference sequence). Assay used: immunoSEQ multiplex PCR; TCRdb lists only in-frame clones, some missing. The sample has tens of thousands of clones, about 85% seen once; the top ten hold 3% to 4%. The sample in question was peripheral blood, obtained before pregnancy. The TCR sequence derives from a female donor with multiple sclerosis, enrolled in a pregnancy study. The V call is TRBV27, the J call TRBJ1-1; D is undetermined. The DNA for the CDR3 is TGTGCCAGCAGTTTATACCGCAGCACTGAAGCTTTCTTT. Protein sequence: CASSLYRSTEAFF.